The subject of this entry is one T cell receptor beta chain. Its cognate antigen is unknown. TCRdb reanalysed the reads using MiXCR and keeps one entry per CDR3 protein. This table holds roughly 230,000 distinct CDR3 sequences, over 20% found once. These data originate in a study of T cell repertoires in cytomegalovirus infection. In the study overall: A matching HLA type, together with CMV infection, was signaled by public TCR beta signatures. Findings of the study overall: Dominating the ex vivo response were HLA-C-restricted CMV-specific TCR beta clonotypes. The cumulative frequency of public TCR beta families distinguished individuals who carried CMV together with the relevant HLA.

The length of the CDR3 is 13 residues. From germline, CDR1 is SQVTM and CDR2 ANQGSEA. Trimming left V 7 bases short and J 1 base short, with 10 bases between. The chain links TRBV29-1 to TRBJ2-2; D is ambiguous. This receptor was taken from a human donor in good health (CMV status not recorded). Some clones in this sample may be carry-over from other donors' samples. Sequencing was done on a sample of CD8+ T cells from PBMCs. CDR3 coding DNA: TGCAGCGCCCAAAGGAGGAACACCGGGGAGCTGTTTTTT. This codes for CSAQRRNTGELFF.